The rows below give T cell receptor beta chains drawn from one sample of a study of neurological immune-mediated disorders. TCRdb reanalysed the 5' RACE reads using MiXCR and keeps one entry per CDR3 protein. This table has tens of thousands of distinct CDR3 sequences, 3.5% to 4.5% appearing once. What was sequenced was PBMCs. The receptors come from a woman aged 50 to 65 with multiple sclerosis. Both conserved end residues are part of each CDR3. Some rows mark clone size as missing; the rest say once, few, many or name a class of expanded clone.

v_call	j_call	clone_size	cdr3_aa
TRBV7-2	TRBJ1-4	NA	CASSPRTGEGEKLFF
TRBV5-1	TRBJ1-3	medium-sized	CASSLGDPLSGNTIYF
TRBV7-2	TRBJ1-2	many	CASSPRRYYGYTF
TRBV5-6	TRBJ2-2	many	CASSLGGKGTGELFF
TRBV29-1	TRBJ1-2	many	CSIPGTGGSGYTF
TRBV2	TRBJ1-1	many	CASSTTPGQTAFF
TRBV20-1	TRBJ2-3	many	CSASRQATTDTQYF
TRBV27	TRBJ2-7	many	CASSRQGDSYEQYF
TRBV6-6	TRBJ2-7	many	CASSFAGRGEQYF
TRBV7-2	TRBJ2-1	NA	CASSLFASGAYNEQFF
TRBV3-1	TRBJ1-1	many	CASSLKRFTEAFF
TRBV9	TRBJ2-7	many	CASSPSVGGGEQYF
TRBV2	TRBJ1-5	many	CASSGDISNQPQHF
TRBV20-1	TRBJ1-1	many	CSAREWDRVGTEAFF
TRBV7-9	TRBJ2-2	many	CASSPDSSGELFF
TRBV20-1	TRBJ2-1	many	CSAKAAGLAGEEQFF
TRBV5-1	TRBJ1-5	many	CASSEGQGQPQHF
TRBV5-1	TRBJ2-5	many	CASSFRVGETQYF
TRBV9	TRBJ2-5	many	CASSIGTAFQETQYF
TRBV11-2	TRBJ1-2	many	CASSIRDRGPLQNYGYTF
TRBV5-1	TRBJ1-4	many	CASSYGGSRNEKLFF
TRBV5-4	TRBJ1-2	many	CASSVVSNYGYTF
TRBV6-1	TRBJ1-5	many	CASSEARQPQHF
TRBV12-3/TRBV12-4	TRBJ1-6	many	CASSPDREGSPLHF
TRBV29-1	TRBJ1-2	few	CSVGGGAGYTF
TRBV4-2	TRBJ2-6	many	CASSQEGSGANVLTF
TRBV7-3	TRBJ2-7	many	CASSPRTGGDYEQYF
TRBV25-1	TRBJ2-2	many	CASSESVGTTAGAGELFF
TRBV29-1	TRBJ1-3	many	CSVKDSHIYF
TRBV5-1	TRBJ2-3	many	CASSLGLAGATSTDTQYF
TRBV25-1	TRBJ1-2	NA	CASSPGVAGYGYTF
TRBV29-1	TRBJ2-3	many	CSVVPGSVQDTQYF
TRBV5-6	TRBJ1-2	many	CASSLSGTNYGYTF
TRBV12-3/TRBV12-4	TRBJ2-1	NA	CASGFGTAYNEQFF
TRBV2	TRBJ2-7	many	CASEVAGGINEQYF
TRBV4-3	TRBJ2-7	many	CASSPGRGASYEQYF
TRBV7-2	TRBJ2-7	many	CASSLSGPPGEQYF
TRBV5-1	TRBJ1-5	many	CASSPEGGLSNQPQHF
TRBV5-1	TRBJ1-2	many	CASSLRENYGYTF
TRBV9	TRBJ2-1	many	CASSPRGRLDEQFF
TRBV24-1	TRBJ2-2	many	CATSETTGGVTGELFF
TRBV7-8	TRBJ1-2	many	CASSLNGRRRGYGYTF
TRBV7-2	TRBJ1-5	many	CASSFGTEYQPQHF
TRBV15	TRBJ1-1	NA	CATSRDIVNTEAFF
TRBV7-8	TRBJ2-1	NA	CASSLVGTRMVGEQFF
TRBV7-6	TRBJ2-5	many	CASSKGSSQETQYF
TRBV7-2	TRBJ2-7	many	CASSQTTGIAEQYF
TRBV20-1	TRBJ2-3	NA	CSARPGLGSDTQYF
TRBV10-3	TRBJ2-2	many	CAIWDSAGELFF
TRBV4-3	TRBJ2-4	many	CASSQGMGIQNIQYF
TRBV7-6	TRBJ1-1	few	CASSFRRDWAFF
TRBV5-6	TRBJ1-5	many	CASSAGGNIISYGIAQPQHF
TRBV18	TRBJ1-1	NA	CASSPGGGSTEAFF
TRBV24-1	TRBJ2-1	many	CATSDFETSHNEQFF
TRBV12-3/TRBV12-4	TRBJ1-2	many	CASSPLQGVGGYTF
TRBV2	TRBJ2-2	many	CASSDRDRNTGELFF
TRBV20-1	TRBJ2-2	many	CSAEYGTGNTGELFF
TRBV6-4	TRBJ1-5	many	CASSETGGNQPQNF
TRBV12-3/TRBV12-4	TRBJ2-6	many	CASSRGSGANVLTF
TRBV2	TRBJ2-1	many	CASGGTSVYNEQFF